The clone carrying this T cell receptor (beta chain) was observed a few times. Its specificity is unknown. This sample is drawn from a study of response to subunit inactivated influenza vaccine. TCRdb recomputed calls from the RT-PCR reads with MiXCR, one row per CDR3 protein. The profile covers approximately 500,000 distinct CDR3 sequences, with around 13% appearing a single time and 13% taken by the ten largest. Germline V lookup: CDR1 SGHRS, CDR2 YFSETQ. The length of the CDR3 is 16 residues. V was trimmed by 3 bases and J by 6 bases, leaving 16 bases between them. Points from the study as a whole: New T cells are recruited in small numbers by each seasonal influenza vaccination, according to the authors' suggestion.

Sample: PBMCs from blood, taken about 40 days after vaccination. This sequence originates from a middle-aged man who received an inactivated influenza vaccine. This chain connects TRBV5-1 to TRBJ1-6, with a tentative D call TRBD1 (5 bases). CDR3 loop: CASSSGRSFLNSPLHF. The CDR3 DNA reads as TGCGCCAGCAGCTCGGGACGGTCGTTTCTTAATTCACCCCTCCACTTT.